The 21 T cell receptor beta chains given below trace back to one sample, sequenced in a study of T cell responses to AZD1222 COVID-19 vaccine. Method: immunoSEQ multiplex PCR; TCRdb's copy keeps in-frame clones and lacks some. The sample consists of about 130,000 clones, more than 90% of them appearing once. The specimen was peripheral blood, collected 28 days after the second AZD1222 dose. These receptors came from an adult who received the AZD1222 COVID-19 vaccine.

The chain couples TRBV27 to TRBJ2-7; 8 bases match TRBD1. Germline V gene data show CDR1 as MNHEY and CDR2 as SMNVEV (reference sequence). The CDR3 covers 15 residues. V was pared by 3 bases and J by 4 bases, with 8 bases of the junction left unmatched. The CDR3 loop is CASSLRWTGFYEQYF. In DNA, the CDR3 is TGTGCCAGCAGTTTGAGGTGGACAGGGTTTTACGAGCAGTACTTC.

This CDR3 is CASSQDLGERPQHF. In DNA, the CDR3 is TGTGCCAGCAGCCAAGATTTGGGAGAACGGCCCCAGCATTTT. The chain has TRBV3-1 (or the pseudogene TRBV3-2) and TRBJ1-5, with D unresolved. This CDR3 has 14 residues. Trimming stripped 0 bases from V and 9 bases from J, with 12 bases between. Germline loops: CDR1 LGHDT, CDR2 YNNKEL (reference sequence).

This chain's CDR3 is CASSSRTGLNTEAFF. DNA for the CDR3: TGTGCCAGCAGCTCAAGGACAGGGTTGAACACTGAAGCTTTCTTT. The chain is built from TRBV7-8 and TRBJ1-1, with 8 bases that match TRBD1. With 4 bases clipped from V and 0 bases from J, the junction kept 4 bases outside the gene matches. Germline CDR1 is SGHVS and CDR2 is FQNEAQ. The CDR3 extends over 15 amino acids.

This chain connects TRBV7-3 to TRBJ2-5, with D maybe TRBD2 (7 bases). Germline lookup yields CDR1 SGHTA and CDR2 FQGTGA. The CDR3 has 13 amino acids. V was shortened by 5 bases and J by 5 bases, with 12 bases between the two germline ends. CDR3 bases: TGTGCCAGCAGCCGGGGGGCCAGGGAGACCCAGTACTTC. This sequence encodes CASSRGARETQYF.

The chain uses TRBV5-8 and TRBJ2-6, with D possibly being TRBD1 (6 bases). The CDR3 extends over 18 amino acids. Germline V gives CDR1 SGHTS, CDR2 YDEGEE. V shed 2 bases and J shed 2 bases, with 17 bases lying between them. This CDR3 is CASSFSGTTVPGANVLTF. Written as DNA, the CDR3 is TGTGCCAGCAGCTTCTCCGGGACAACGGTCCCTGGGGCCAACGTCCTGACTTTC.

The chain couples TRBV28 to TRBJ1-4; a possible D gene is TRBD1 (5 bases). Germline loops: CDR1 MDHEN, CDR2 SYDVKM. V lost 5 bases and J 7 bases, leaving 17 bases between the germline ends. CDR3 length equals 15 residues. DNA of the CDR3: TGTGCCAGCAGTGGTCTCTGGGGGAGTGTTGAAAAACTGTTTTTT. This codes for CASSGLWGSVEKLFF.

This chain joins TRBV3-1 (or the pseudogene TRBV3-2) and TRBJ1-1; D remains ambiguous. The CDR3 is 15 amino acids. V lost 2 bases to trimming and J lost 0 bases, with 10 bases between them. Germline loops: CDR1 LGHDT, CDR2 YNNKEL (reference sequence). In DNA form, the CDR3 reads TGTGCCAGCAGCCAACCCGACGGATTGAACACTGAAGCTTTCTTT. Protein product: CASSQPDGLNTEAFF.

The rearrangement uses TRBV5-5 and TRBJ2-2; D is undetermined. V was cut by 2 bases and J by 1 base, with 6 bases left in between. The CDR3 is made up of 14 amino acids. Germline lookup yields CDR1 SGHKS and CDR2 YYEKEE (reference sequence). The CDR3 loop reads CASSFEQNTGELFF. The CDR3 DNA reads as TGTGCCAGCAGCTTTGAGCAGAACACCGGGGAGCTGTTTTTT.

The genes are TRBV3-1 (or the pseudogene TRBV3-2) and TRBJ1-2, with 7 bases lining up with TRBD1. J lost 9 bases, V lost 4 bases, and 2 bases had no gene match. The CDR3 is made up of 11 amino acids. Germline V gives CDR1 LGHDT, CDR2 YNNKEL (reference sequence). Written as DNA, the CDR3 is TGTGCCAGCAGCCGGGACAGTAGCTACACCTTC. This gives the protein CASSRDSSYTF.

The genes are TRBV2 and TRBJ1-1, with TRBD1 matching over 11 bases. The germline gives CDR1 SNHLY, CDR2 FYNNEI. The V and J ends lost 7 bases and 4 bases, in that order; junction bases with no gene match: 11. This CDR3 comprises 16 residues. This chain's CDR3 is CASTIPGTGGSTEAFF. The CDR3 nucleotides read TGTGCCAGCACCATACCAGGGACAGGGGGTTCCACTGAAGCTTTCTTT. The full variable domain, with the rest looked up from reference TRBV2 and TRBJ1-1, is EPEVTQTPSHQVTQMGQEVILRCVPISNHLYFYWYRQILGQKVEFLVSFYNNEISEKSEIFDDQFSVERPDGSNFTLKIRSTKLEDSAMYFCASTIPGTGGSTEAFFGQGTRLTVV.

This chain joins TRBV7-8 and TRBJ1-5; 7 positions match TRBD1. Germline CDR1 reads SGHVS; CDR2 reads FQNEAQ. This CDR3 is 14 amino acids long. V shed 3 bases and J 4 bases; nucleotides not matched to a gene: 3. The CDR3 protein is CASSFHRGNQPQHF. CDR3 DNA: TGTGCCAGCAGCTTCCACAGGGGTAATCAGCCCCAGCATTTT. Based on the CDR3 plus reference TRBV7-8 and TRBJ1-5, the full variable domain is GAGVSQSPRYKVAKRGQDVALRCDPISGHVSLFWYQQALGQGPEFLTYFQNEAQLDKSGLPSDRFFAERPEGSVSTLKIQRTQQEDSAVYLCASSFHRGNQPQHFGDGTRLSIL.

V usage is TRBV7-9 and J usage is TRBJ2-5; the match to TRBD2 covers 16 bases. V trimming: 5 bases; J trimming: 5 bases; junction bases outside the gene matches: 8. The CDR3 loop spans 17 amino acids. Germline CDR1 is SEHNR and CDR2 is FQNEAQ (reference sequence). For the CDR3, the DNA is TGTGCCAGCAGCACTGGGACTAGCGGGAGGGCCCGGGAGACCCAGTACTTC. Protein product: CASSTGTSGRARETQYF.

J is TRBJ1-5 and V is TRBV6-6, with TRBD1 as a possible D gene (6 bases). CDR3 size: 16 residues. V lost 0 bases and J lost 1, with 10 bases in between. Germline-derived CDR1 and CDR2 are MNHNY and SVGAGI (reference sequence). In DNA, the CDR3 is TGTGCCAGCAGTTACTCGACAGGAGCAAGCAATCAGCCCCAGCATTTT. Protein: CASSYSTGASNQPQHF.

The rearrangement links TRBV6-1 to TRBJ1-2; D not certain. Germline V gene sequence: CDR1 MNHNS, CDR2 SASEGT. V was cut by 3 bases and J by 5 bases, with 7 bases left in between. CDR3 size: 12 residues. The DNA of the CDR3 is TGTGCCAGCAGTGAGAGGGTATATGGCTACACCTTC. This encodes CASSERVYGYTF.

The chain has TRBV5-8 and TRBJ1-4; TRBD1 matches 7 bases. The V and J ends lost 2 bases and 2 bases, in that order; junction bases with no gene match: 6. The CDR3 sequence is 16 residues long. CDR1 SGHTS and CDR2 YDEGEE come from the germline V gene. The CDR3 DNA is TGTGCCAGCAGCTTAGGAGGGGGCCCGACTAATGAAAAACTGTTTTTT. It encodes CASSLGGGPTNEKLFF.

This clone came up a few times. V and J are TRBV19 and TRBJ2-5; perhaps D is TRBD1 or TRBD2 (5 bases each). The CDR3 covers 14 residues. Trimming pared 5 bases from V and 2 bases from J, leaving 12 bases between. Germline assignment: CDR1 LNHDA and CDR2 SQIVND (reference sequence). The CDR3 DNA sequence: TGTGCCAGTAGTGGCCGGGACGGACAAGAGACCCAGTACTTC. The encoded protein is CASSGRDGQETQYF.

In regard to this clone: The sample carries other DNA sequences with the same CDR3. The chain has TRBV5-1 and TRBJ1-2, with TRBD1 as a possible D gene (5 bases). The ends were cut back, 0 bases at V and 5 bases at J, with 11 bases in the middle. CDR3 length equals 14 residues. Germline V lookup: CDR1 SGHRS, CDR2 YFSETQ. The CDR3, as DNA: TGCGCCAGCAGCTTGGGAGGGGCTGAATATGGCTACACCTTC. Protein sequence: CASSLGGAEYGYTF.

V usage is TRBV6-2 or TRBV6-3 and J usage is TRBJ2-1; D gene ambiguous. Germline V gives CDR1 MNHEY, CDR2 SVGEGT. This CDR3 comprises 15 residues. Trimming removed 4 bases from V and 6 bases from J, with 16 bases in between. CDR3 residues: CASSFWQLRINEQFF. The CDR3 nucleotides read TGTGCCAGCAGTTTTTGGCAGCTCAGGATCAATGAGCAGTTCTTC.

The chain uses TRBV19 and TRBJ1-1; TRBD1 matches 8 bases. V gave up 3 bases and J gave up 3 bases; unmatched junction bases: 0. The CDR3 spans 13 residues. The germline gives CDR1 LNHDA, CDR2 SQIVND (reference sequence). The CDR3 region is CASSMTGDTEAFF. The CDR3 DNA reads as TGTGCCAGTAGTATGACAGGGGACACTGAAGCTTTCTTT.

This clone was detected only once. The chain carries TRBV5-1 and TRBJ2-3, with D possibly being TRBD1 (5 bases). CDR3 length: 15 residues. V was cut by 0 bases and J by 1 base, with 9 bases left in between. The germline V gene encodes CDR1 SGHRS and CDR2 YFSETQ. This chain's CDR3 is CASSLVVGRTDTQYF. CDR3 sequence (DNA): TGCGCCAGCAGCTTGGTTGTGGGGCGCACAGATACGCAGTATTTT.

The genes are TRBV9 and TRBJ2-3; a weak D match, TRBD2 (6 bases). The germline V gene has CDR1 SGDLS and CDR2 YYNGEE. V was shortened by 0 bases and J by 3 bases, with 14 bases between the two germline ends. There are 16 residues in the CDR3. The CDR3 reads CASSVGIGGETDTQYF. The CDR3 DNA reads as TGTGCCAGCAGCGTAGGGATAGGAGGGGAAACAGATACGCAGTATTTT.